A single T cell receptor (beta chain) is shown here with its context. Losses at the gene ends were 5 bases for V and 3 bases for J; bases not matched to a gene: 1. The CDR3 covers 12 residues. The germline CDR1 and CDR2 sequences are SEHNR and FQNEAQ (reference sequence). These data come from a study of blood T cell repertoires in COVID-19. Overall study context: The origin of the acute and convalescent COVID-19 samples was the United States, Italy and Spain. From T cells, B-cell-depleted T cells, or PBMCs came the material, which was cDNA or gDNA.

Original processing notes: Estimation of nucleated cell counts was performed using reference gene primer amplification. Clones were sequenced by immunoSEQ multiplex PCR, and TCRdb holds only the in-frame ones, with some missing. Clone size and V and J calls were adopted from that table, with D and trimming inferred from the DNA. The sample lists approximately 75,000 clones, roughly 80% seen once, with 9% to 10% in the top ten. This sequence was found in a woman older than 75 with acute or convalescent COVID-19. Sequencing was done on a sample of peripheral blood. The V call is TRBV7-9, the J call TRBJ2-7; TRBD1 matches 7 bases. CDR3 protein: CASSRQGYEQYF. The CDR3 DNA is TGTGCCAGCAGCCGACAGGGCTACGAGCAGTACTTC. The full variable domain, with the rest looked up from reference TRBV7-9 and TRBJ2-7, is DTGVSQNPRHKITKRGQNVTFRCDPISEHNRLYWYRQTLGQGPEFLTYFQNEAQLEKSRLLSDRFSAERPKGSFSTLEIQRTEQGDSAMYLCASSRQGYEQYFGPGTRLTVT.